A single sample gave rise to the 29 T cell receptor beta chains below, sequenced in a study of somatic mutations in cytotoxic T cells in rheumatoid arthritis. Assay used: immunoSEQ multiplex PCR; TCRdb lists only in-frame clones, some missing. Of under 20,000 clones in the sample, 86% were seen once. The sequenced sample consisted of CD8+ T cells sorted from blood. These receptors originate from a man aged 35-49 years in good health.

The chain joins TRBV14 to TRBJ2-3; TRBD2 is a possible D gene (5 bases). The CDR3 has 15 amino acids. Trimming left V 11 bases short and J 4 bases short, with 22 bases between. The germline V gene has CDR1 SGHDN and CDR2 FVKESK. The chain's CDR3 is CAARPGVLSADTQYF. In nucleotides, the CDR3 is TGTGCCGCACGACCCGGGGTACTTTCCGCAGATACGCAGTATTTT.

The CDR3 DNA is TGTGCCAGCAGCCCGCCCGGGCAAGAGACCCAGTACTTC. The encoded protein is CASSPPGQETQYF. The chain employs TRBV11-2 and TRBJ2-5; D is unresolved. This CDR3 spans 13 amino acids. The germline CDR1 and CDR2 sequences are SGHAT and FQNNGV. V was cut by 5 bases and J by 2 bases, with 9 bases left in between.

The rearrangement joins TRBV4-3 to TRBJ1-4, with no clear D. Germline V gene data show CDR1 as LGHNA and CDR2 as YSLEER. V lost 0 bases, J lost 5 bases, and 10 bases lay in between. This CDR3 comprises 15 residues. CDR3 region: CASSQDGRGNEKLFF. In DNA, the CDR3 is TGCGCCAGCAGCCAAGATGGCAGAGGGAATGAAAAACTGTTTTTT.

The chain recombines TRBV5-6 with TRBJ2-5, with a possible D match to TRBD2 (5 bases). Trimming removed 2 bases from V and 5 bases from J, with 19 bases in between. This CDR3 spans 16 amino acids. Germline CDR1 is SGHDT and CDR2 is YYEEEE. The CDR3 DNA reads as TGTGCCAGCAGCTTCCCCAGCTTATCGCTAGCTGAGACCCAGTACTTC. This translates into CASSFPSLSLAETQYF.

CDR3 amino acids: CASSLDGRDVGSEQYF. CDR3 nucleotide sequence: TGTGCCAGCAGCTTAGATGGCCGGGACGTGGGGTCCGAGCAGTACTTC. This chain connects TRBV11-2 to TRBJ2-7, with D perhaps matching TRBD1 or TRBD2 (5 bases each). Trimming cost V 0 bases and J 6 bases, with 18 bases left between them. The CDR3 covers 16 residues. Germline values: CDR1 SGHAT, CDR2 FQNNGV.

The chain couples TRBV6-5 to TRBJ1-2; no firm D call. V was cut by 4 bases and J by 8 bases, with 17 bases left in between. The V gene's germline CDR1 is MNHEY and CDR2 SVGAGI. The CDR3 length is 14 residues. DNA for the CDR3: TGTGCCAGCAGTTTTAGACCGCGGAGCGAAGGCTACACCTTC. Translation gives CASSFRPRSEGYTF.

CDR3 region: CASSPRGLETQYF. The CDR3 DNA sequence: TGTGCCAGCAGCCCCAGGGGGCTGGAGACCCAGTACTTC. V gene TRBV7-9 combines with J gene TRBJ2-5, with TRBD1 identical over 8 bases. In germline, CDR1 is SEHNR, CDR2 FQNEAQ (reference sequence). The CDR3 spans 13 residues. The V segment lost 5 bases and the J segment 5 bases; nucleotides outside the gene matches: 4. Full variable domain (rest looked up from reference TRBV7-9 and TRBJ2-5): DTGVSQNPRHKITKRGQNVTFRCDPISEHNRLYWYRQTLGQGPEFLTYFQNEAQLEKSRLLSDRFSAERPKGSFSTLEIQRTEQGDSAMYLCASSPRGLETQYFGPGTRLLVL.

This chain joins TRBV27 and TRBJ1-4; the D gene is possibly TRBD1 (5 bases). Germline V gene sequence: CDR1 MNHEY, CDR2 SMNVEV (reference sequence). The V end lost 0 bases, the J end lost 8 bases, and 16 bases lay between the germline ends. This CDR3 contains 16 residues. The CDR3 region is CASSLSREGEGEKLFF. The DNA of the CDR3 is TGTGCCAGCAGTTTATCGAGGGAAGGGGAAGGGGAAAAACTGTTTTTT.

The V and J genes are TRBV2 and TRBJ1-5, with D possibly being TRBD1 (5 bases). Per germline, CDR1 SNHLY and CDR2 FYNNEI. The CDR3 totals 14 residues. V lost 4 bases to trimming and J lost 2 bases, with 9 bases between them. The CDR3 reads CASSAGQGNQPQHF. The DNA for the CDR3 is TGTGCCAGCAGTGCGGGGCAGGGCAATCAGCCCCAGCATTTT.

The CDR3 DNA reads TGTGCCAGCAGTGAGGATCTAGGGCCTAGCGGGAGCCCCTACAATGAGCAGTTCTTC. Its protein product is CASSEDLGPSGSPYNEQFF. The chain combines TRBV6-1 with TRBJ2-1, with 10 bases that match TRBD2. In germline, CDR1 is MNHNS, CDR2 SASEGT. This CDR3 is built from 19 residues. Unmatched junction bases numbered 13, after V lost 3 bases and J lost 2 bases.

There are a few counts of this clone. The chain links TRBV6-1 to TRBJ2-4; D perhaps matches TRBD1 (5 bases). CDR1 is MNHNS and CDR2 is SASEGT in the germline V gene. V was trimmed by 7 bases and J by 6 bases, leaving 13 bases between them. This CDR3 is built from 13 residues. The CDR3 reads CASKGNGGNIQYF. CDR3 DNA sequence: TGTGCCAGCAAGGGGAATGGTGGAAACATTCAGTACTTC.

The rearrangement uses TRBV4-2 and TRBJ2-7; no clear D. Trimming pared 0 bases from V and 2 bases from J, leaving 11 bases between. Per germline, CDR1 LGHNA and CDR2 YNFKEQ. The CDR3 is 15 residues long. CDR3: CASSQESQRTYEQYF. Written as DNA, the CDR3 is TGTGCCAGCAGCCAAGAGTCTCAGCGTACCTACGAGCAGTACTTC.

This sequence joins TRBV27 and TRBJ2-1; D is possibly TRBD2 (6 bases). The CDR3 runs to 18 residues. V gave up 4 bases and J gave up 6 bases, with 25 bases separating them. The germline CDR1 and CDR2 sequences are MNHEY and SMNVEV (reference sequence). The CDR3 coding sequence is TGTGCCAGCAGTTCAACCCCCGTGCGGGGTCCAGTGGGCAATGAGCAGTTCTTC. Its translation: CASSSTPVRGPVGNEQFF.

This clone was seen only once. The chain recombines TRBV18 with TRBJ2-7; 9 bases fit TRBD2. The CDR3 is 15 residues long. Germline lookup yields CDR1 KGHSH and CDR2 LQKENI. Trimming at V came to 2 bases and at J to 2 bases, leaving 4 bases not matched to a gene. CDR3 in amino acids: CASSPMTSGPYEQYF. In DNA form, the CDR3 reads TGTGCCAGCTCACCAATGACTAGCGGACCCTACGAGCAGTACTTC. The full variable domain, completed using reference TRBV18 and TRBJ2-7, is NAGVMQNPRHLVRRRGQEARLRCSPMKGHSHVYWYRQLPEEGLKFMVYLQKENIIDESGMPKERFSAEFPKEGPSILRIQQVVRGDSAAYFCASSPMTSGPYEQYFGPGTRLTVT.

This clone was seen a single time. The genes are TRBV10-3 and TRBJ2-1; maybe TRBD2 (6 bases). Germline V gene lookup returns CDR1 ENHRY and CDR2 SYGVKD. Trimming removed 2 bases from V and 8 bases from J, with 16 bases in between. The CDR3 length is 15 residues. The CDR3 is CAISESETSVDEQFF. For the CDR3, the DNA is TGTGCCATCAGTGAGAGCGAGACTAGTGTTGATGAGCAGTTCTTC.

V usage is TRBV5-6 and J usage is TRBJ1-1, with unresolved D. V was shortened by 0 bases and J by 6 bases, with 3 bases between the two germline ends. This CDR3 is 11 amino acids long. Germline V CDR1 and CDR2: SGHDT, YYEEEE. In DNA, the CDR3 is TGTGCCAGCAGCTTGGGGGCTGAAGCTTTCTTT. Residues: CASSLGAEAFF.

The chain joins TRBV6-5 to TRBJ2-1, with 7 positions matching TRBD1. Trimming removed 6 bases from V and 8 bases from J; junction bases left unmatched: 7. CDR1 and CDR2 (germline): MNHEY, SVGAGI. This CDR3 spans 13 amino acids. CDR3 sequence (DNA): TGTGCCAGCAGCACAGACAGGGTCTATGAGCAGTTCTTC. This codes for CASSTDRVYEQFF.

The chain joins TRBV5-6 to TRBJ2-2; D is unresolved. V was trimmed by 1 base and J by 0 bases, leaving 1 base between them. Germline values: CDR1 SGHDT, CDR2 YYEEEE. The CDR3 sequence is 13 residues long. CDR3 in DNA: TGTGCCAGCAGCTTGACGAACACCGGGGAGCTGTTTTTT. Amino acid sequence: CASSLTNTGELFF.

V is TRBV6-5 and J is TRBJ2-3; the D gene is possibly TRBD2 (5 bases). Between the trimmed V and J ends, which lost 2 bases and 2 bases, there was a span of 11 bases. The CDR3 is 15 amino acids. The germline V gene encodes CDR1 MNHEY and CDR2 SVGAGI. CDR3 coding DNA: TGTGCCAGCAGTTACGACGGCGGGCACACAGATACGCAGTATTTT. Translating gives CASSYDGGHTDTQYF.

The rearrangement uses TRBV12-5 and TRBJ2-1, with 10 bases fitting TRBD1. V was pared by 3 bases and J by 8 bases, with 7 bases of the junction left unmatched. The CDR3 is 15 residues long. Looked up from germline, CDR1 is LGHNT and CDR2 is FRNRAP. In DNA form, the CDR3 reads TGTGCTAGTGGTTTCTGGACAGGGGGTGACGATGAGCAGTTCTTC. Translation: CASGFWTGGDDEQFF.

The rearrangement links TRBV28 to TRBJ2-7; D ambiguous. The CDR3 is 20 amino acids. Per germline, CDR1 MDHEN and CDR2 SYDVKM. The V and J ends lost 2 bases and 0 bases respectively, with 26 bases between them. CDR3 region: CASSLKTINTSVLSSYEQYF. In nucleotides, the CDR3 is TGTGCCAGCAGTTTAAAGACCATCAACACATCCGTCTTGAGCTCCTACGAGCAGTACTTC.

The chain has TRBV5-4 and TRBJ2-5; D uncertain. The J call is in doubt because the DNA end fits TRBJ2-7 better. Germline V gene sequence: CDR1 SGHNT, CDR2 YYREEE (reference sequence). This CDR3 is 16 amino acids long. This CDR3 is CASSLKRTASSYEQYF. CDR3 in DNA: TGTGCCAGCAGCTTGAAGAGGACGGCGAGCTCCTACGAGCAGTACTTC.

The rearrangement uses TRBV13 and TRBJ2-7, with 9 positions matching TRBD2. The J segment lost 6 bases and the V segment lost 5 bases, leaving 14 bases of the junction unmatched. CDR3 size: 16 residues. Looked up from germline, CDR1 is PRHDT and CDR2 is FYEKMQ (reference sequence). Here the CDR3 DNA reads TGTGCCAGCAGCCTAAGGGCTAGCGGGAAGGCGGTCGAGCAGTACTTC. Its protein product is CASSLRASGKAVEQYF.

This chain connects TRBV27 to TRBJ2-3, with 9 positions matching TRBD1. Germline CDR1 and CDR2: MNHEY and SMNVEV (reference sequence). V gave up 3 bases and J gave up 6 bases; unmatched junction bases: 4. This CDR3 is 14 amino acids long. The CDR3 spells CASSFGTGKDTQYF. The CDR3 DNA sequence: TGTGCCAGCAGTTTCGGGACAGGGAAGGATACGCAGTATTTT.

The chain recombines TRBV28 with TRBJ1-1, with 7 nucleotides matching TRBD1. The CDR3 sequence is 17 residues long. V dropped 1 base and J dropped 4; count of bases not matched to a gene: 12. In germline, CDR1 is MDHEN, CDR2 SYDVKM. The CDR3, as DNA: TGTGCCAGCAGTTTATACACAGGGGAGGCTCTGAGCACTGAAGCTTTCTTT. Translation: CASSLYTGEALSTEAFF.

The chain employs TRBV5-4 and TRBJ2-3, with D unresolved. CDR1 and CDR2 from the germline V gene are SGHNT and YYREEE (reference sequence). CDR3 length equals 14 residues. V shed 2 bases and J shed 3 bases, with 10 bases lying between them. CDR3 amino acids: CASSLGRVTDTQYF. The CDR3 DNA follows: TGTGCCAGCAGCTTAGGTAGGGTGACAGATACGCAGTATTTT.

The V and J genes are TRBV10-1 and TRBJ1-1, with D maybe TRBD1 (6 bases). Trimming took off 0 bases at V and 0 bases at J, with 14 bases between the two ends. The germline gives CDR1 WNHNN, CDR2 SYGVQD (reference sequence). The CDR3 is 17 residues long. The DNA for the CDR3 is TGCGCCAGCAGTGAGTCCCCCTCGGACAGTATGAACACTGAAGCTTTCTTT. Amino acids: CASSESPSDSMNTEAFF.

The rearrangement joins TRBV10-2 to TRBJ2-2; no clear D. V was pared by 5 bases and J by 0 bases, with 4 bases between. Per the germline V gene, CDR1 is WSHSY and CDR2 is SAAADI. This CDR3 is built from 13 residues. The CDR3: CASSLSNTGELFF. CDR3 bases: TGCGCCAGCAGTTTATCGAACACCGGGGAGCTGTTTTTT.

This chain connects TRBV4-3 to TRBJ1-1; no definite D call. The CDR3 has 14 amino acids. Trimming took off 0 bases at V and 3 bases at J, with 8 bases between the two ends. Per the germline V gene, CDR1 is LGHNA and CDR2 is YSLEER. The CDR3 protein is CASSQDRVDTEAFF. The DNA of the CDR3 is TGCGCCAGCAGCCAAGATCGAGTGGACACTGAAGCTTTCTTT.